The 10 T cell receptor beta chains reported below all come from one sample, sequenced in a study of cytomegalovirus exposure and HLA in healthy donors. The primer mix had 60 Vbeta and 13 Jbeta primers. Method: immunoSEQ multiplex PCR; TCRdb's copy keeps in-frame clones and lacks some. The table lists 200,000 to 300,000 clones, more than 75% of them singletons. Sequencing used PBMCs. The receptors here all came from a middle-aged woman in good health and CMV-seropositive.

Note on this clone: The junction does not match germline at one end; this may be a read error. J is TRBJ2-7 and V is TRBV7-9; D ambiguous. From germline, CDR1 is SEHNR and CDR2 FQNEAQ (reference sequence). The CDR3 loop spans 12 amino acids. DNA for the CDR3: TGTTCCAGCAGCTCGTCCGGGTACGAGCAGTACTTC. Translating it yields CSSSSSGYEQYF.

The J gene is TRBJ2-5, the V gene TRBV4-1, with 11 bases aligning to TRBD2. CDR3 length: 18 amino acids. V dropped 0 bases and J dropped 5; count of bases not matched to a gene: 11. The germline V gene has CDR1 MGHRA and CDR2 YSYEKL. DNA of the CDR3: TGCGCCAGCAGCCAAGATCGACTAGCGGGGAGGTTTTGGGAGACCCAGTACTTC. This encodes CASSQDRLAGRFWETQYF.

The rearrangement uses TRBV7-8 and TRBJ1-2, with a weak D call TRBD1 (6 bases). V lost 1 base, J lost 6 bases, and 12 bases lay in between. Germline CDR1 reads SGHVS; CDR2 reads FQNEAQ. This CDR3 is built from 14 residues. CDR3 protein: CASSLVLGADGYTF. DNA for the CDR3: TGTGCCAGCAGCTTAGTTTTGGGGGCGGATGGCTACACCTTC.

The chain has TRBV9 and TRBJ2-7, with a weak D call TRBD2 (6 bases). The germline V gene encodes CDR1 SGDLS and CDR2 YYNGEE. The V gene lost 4 bases and the J gene lost 0 bases, with 11 bases spanning the gap. This CDR3 comprises 14 residues. CDR3: CASSPRGYSYEQYF. The CDR3, as DNA: TGTGCCAGCAGCCCCCGGGGGTACTCCTACGAGCAGTACTTC.

The gene calls are TRBV30 and TRBJ2-1; TRBD2 aligns across 11 bases. CDR1 and CDR2 from the germline V gene are GTSNPN and SVGIG (reference sequence). The V gene end was trimmed by 0 bases and the J gene end by 0 bases; junction bases not matched to a gene: 10. This CDR3 comprises 19 residues. In DNA form, the CDR3 reads TGTGCCTGGAGTGTATCGGCTAGCGGGGGGCCCTTCTCCTACAATGAGCAGTTCTTC. This sequence encodes CAWSVSASGGPFSYNEQFF.

This chain links TRBV25-1 with TRBJ2-1; the D is unclear. Trimming took off 1 base at V and 0 bases at J, with 10 bases between the two ends. The CDR3 runs 16 residues. Per germline, CDR1 MGHDK and CDR2 SYGVNS. The CDR3 DNA follows: TGTGCCAGCAGTGAATTGGGCACCCTCTCCTACAATGAGCAGTTCTTC. Its protein is CASSELGTLSYNEQFF.

This clone was picked up one time. The gene calls are TRBV4-1 and TRBJ2-3, with 9 bases that match TRBD2. The CDR3 covers 19 residues. Germline V gene sequence: CDR1 MGHRA, CDR2 YSYEKL. V dropped 5 bases and J dropped 0; count of bases not matched to a gene: 15. CDR3 bases: TGCGCCAGCAGCGTAACTGTCGGACTAGCGAGACCTAGCACAGATACGCAGTATTTT. This encodes CASSVTVGLARPSTDTQYF.

CDR3 sequence (DNA): TGCGCCAGCCGTTCCTCTCAGGCCTATGGCTACACCTTC. Encoded protein: CASRSSQAYGYTF. The genes are TRBV10-1 and TRBJ1-2; D is undetermined. V was trimmed by 8 bases and J by 4 bases, leaving 14 bases between them. This CDR3 comprises 13 residues. Germline V gives CDR1 WNHNN, CDR2 SYGVQD (reference sequence).

V and J are TRBV5-8 and TRBJ1-2, with TRBD1 matching 12 bases. Unmatched junction bases numbered 4, after V lost 4 bases and J lost 3 bases. The CDR3 length is 15 residues. The germline V gene has CDR1 SGHTS and CDR2 YDEGEE. The CDR3 DNA reads as TGTGCCAGCAGCCCTGGGACAGGGGGCGACTATGGCTACACCTTC. The encoded protein is CASSPGTGGDYGYTF.

The chain recombines TRBV7-2 with TRBJ2-7; 8 nucleotides agree with TRBD2. Germline CDR1 reads SGHTA; CDR2 reads FQGNSA. The J segment lost 7 bases and the V segment lost 0 bases, leaving 5 bases of the junction unmatched. The CDR3 runs to 14 residues. The chain's CDR3 is CASSLARASGEQYF. The CDR3 region has the DNA TGTGCCAGCAGCTTAGCTAGGGCTAGCGGGGAGCAGTACTTC.